The 7 T cell receptor beta chains given below trace back to one sample, sequenced in a study of metastatic and nonmetastatic thyroid tumors. All patients reached thyroid surgery having received no treatment beforehand. TCRdb re-clonotyped the PCR reads through MiXCR. Found here are roughly 21,000 clones, about a quarter of them singletons; the top ten hold about 20%. The sample consisted of blood. The origin of the receptors is a female donor with papillary thyroid cancer or a benign thyroid nodule (not recorded which). Some clones in this sample may be carry-over from other donors' samples.

This clone was seen ten or more times. The gene calls are TRBV12-3 or TRBV12-4 and TRBJ1-3; D is uncertain. V was trimmed by 7 bases and J by 4 bases, leaving 17 bases between them. The CDR3 sequence is 15 residues long. The CDR3 loop reads CASTIRTPGGNTIYF. The CDR3 nucleotides are TGTGCCAGCACCATAAGGACCCCGGGGGGAAACACCATATATTTT.

This clone was detected ten times or more. The J gene is TRBJ2-2, the V gene TRBV6-1; 8 bases match TRBD2. Germline V gene sequence: CDR1 MNHNS, CDR2 SASEGT. Unmatched junction bases numbered 6, after V lost 8 bases and J lost 1 base. The CDR3 length is 15 residues. The CDR3, as DNA: TGTGCCAGCCTCGCGGGAGGCTTGAACACCGGGGAGCTGTTTTTT. As protein: CASLAGGLNTGELFF.

In its sample, this clone was seen many times. This rearrangement joins TRBV6-2 or TRBV6-3 to TRBJ1-5; TRBD1 agrees at 7 bases. The germline CDR1 and CDR2 sequences are MNHEY and SVGEGT. The CDR3 has 16 amino acids. V gave up 4 bases and J gave up 5 bases; unmatched junction bases: 11. CDR3 DNA sequence: TGTGCCAGCAGTTCCCCGACAGGGTTGAGGGATCAGCCCCAGCATTTT. Protein: CASSSPTGLRDQPQHF.

The chain joins TRBV7-2 to TRBJ2-7, with TRBD2 as a possible D gene (7 bases). The CDR3 has 15 residues. Trimming pared 2 bases from V and 2 bases from J, leaving 13 bases between. The germline V gene encodes CDR1 SGHTA and CDR2 FQGNSA. The CDR3 nucleotides read TGTGCCAGCAGCTTAACGGGGGGCCCAGCCTACGAGCAGTACTTC. It translates to CASSLTGGPAYEQYF.

This clone has at least ten counts. This chain uses TRBV16 with TRBJ2-3; D possibly corresponds to TRBD1 (5 bases). Germline assignment: CDR1 KGHSY and CDR2 FQNENV. V was shortened by 0 bases and J by 1 base, with 8 bases between the two germline ends. CDR3 length: 15 amino acids. In DNA, the CDR3 is TGTGCCAGCAGCCAATCGGACACAGGCACAGATACGCAGTATTTT. Its translation: CASSQSDTGTDTQYF.

This clone was seen only a few times. V and J are TRBV19 and TRBJ2-3; possible D gene TRBD2, 5 bases. The V end was cut by 2 bases, the J end by 1 base, with 10 bases between. Germline V gene data show CDR1 as LNHDA and CDR2 as SQIVND (reference sequence). CDR3 length: 15 amino acids. The CDR3 sequence is CASSIRGFGTDTQYF. The CDR3 DNA follows: TGTGCCAGTAGTATACGGGGTTTCGGCACAGATACGCAGTATTTT.

The sample holds one count of this clone. This sequence joins TRBV4-3 and TRBJ1-4; 10 bases are a match to TRBD1. After removal of 1 base from V and 7 bases from J, the junction contained 3 bases not matched to a gene. The length of the CDR3 is 15 residues. Germline V lookup: CDR1 LGHNA, CDR2 YSLEER. This CDR3 reads CASSQGGTGVEKLFF. CDR3 coding DNA: TGCGCCAGCAGCCAAGGAGGGACAGGGGTTGAAAAACTGTTTTTT.